This TCR beta chain comes out of a study of spatial heterogeneity in lung cancer. For the study at large: Around two years after resection was the median timing of the follow-up PBMC samples, which were sequenced when available. General study findings and limits: Ubiquitous expanded tumor TCRs were observed in blood more at resection than follow-up.

V gave up 8 bases and J gave up 4 bases, with 23 bases separating them. The length of the CDR3 is 16 residues. The germline V gene has CDR1 MNHNS and CDR2 SASEGT. As for this clonotype: The antigen is undetermined.

MiXCR, applied by TCRdb to the 5' RACE reads, yields one record per CDR3 protein. The sample lists 95,000 to 130,000 distinct CDR3 sequences; approximately 12% were seen once. Stated time point: blood at routine non-recurrence follow-up after resection. Sequencing was performed on whole RNA extracted from tumor and nontumor lung tissue, or from frozen PBMC, and the material was left unsorted. The clonotype comes from a male donor with early-stage non-small cell lung cancer. The chain is built from TRBV6-1 and TRBJ2-5, with D possibly TRBD2 on 7 matching bases. Sequenced here: PBMCs, sampled at follow-up. The CDR3 DNA is TGTGCCAGCGGCCCCTCGTCACAGGGAGGGAGAGAGACCCAGTACTTC. Protein: CASGPSSQGGRETQYF.